This T cell receptor beta chain was identified in a study of tissue T cells after allogeneic stem cell transplantation (dated by TCRdb to 2021 to 2024). Broadly, across the study: Every GVHD patient received a graft from a donor; four grafts were unmodified and three were CD34-selected to deplete T cells. The study profiled TCR beta repertoires across many tissues from research autopsies of patients with and without GVHD, plus mouse models of GVHD. When multiple samples of a tissue were available, H&E sections were reviewed by a pathologist, and samples with histologically apparent lymphocytes were prioritized for sequencing. The human arm was conducted as a prospective observational study, and neither blinding nor randomization was performed.

This sample's time point label indicates: human tissue collected at research (rapid) autopsy. Over a roughly 3-year period, a research-autopsy study prospectively enrolled about 7 adult allo-HCT recipients who had steroid-refractory GVHD. Gastrointestinal GVHD was present in all GVHD patients, each of whom received several lines of GVHD-directed therapy, and five of these patients also had skin involvement. Autopsy tissues included GI sites from esophagus to rectum, liver, skin and lymphoid organs including spleen, after a median post-mortem interval of approximately nine hours. Autopsy specimens were bisected, with one portion flash-frozen in liquid nitrogen and the remainder formalin-fixed, and GI outer muscle layers were removed. Genomic DNA was extracted from frozen tissues using the Mag-Bind Blood & Tissue DNA HDQ 96 Kit on a Chemagic 360 or the DNeasy Blood & Tissue Kit. Because of concern about red blood cell contamination, extracted DNA was further purified using the Genomic DNA Clean & Concentrator-25 kit.

Libraries were built with the immunoSEQ multiplex PCR assay. Adaptive Biotechnologies performed TCRbeta CDR3 sequencing at survey depth and reported CDR3 sequences, V/J genes, productive frequency, and template counts. TCR beta CDR3 regions were amplified from genomic DNA rather than RNA. On the study's bioinformatics: Pairwise repertoire overlap between tissues was quantified with Jensen-Shannon divergence, where 1 means complete divergence and 0 identical. Tissues were grouped by single-linkage agglomerative hierarchical clustering of pairwise JSD values, and the clustering results were shown as dendrograms. GLIPH2 was run on all patient samples with simulation_depth 1000, kmer_min_depth 3 and cdr3_length_cutoff 8, and groups with more than two unique CDR3s were retained. A standardized tissue-overlap score extrapolated Jaccard GLIPH-group overlap across patients to a standard repertoire size of 1000 clones. Linear mixed-effect models, with tissue included as a fixed effect and individual included as a random effect, were used to assess associations of diversity with clinical or experimental variables. The table was pulled from immuneACCESS by TCRdb, which kept in-frame rearrangements only. Such tables lose some clones; where checked, under half of the loss comes from unresolved V genes, and the rest has no known cause. The DNA was the basis for D and trimming; V, J and clone size are from that table. The sample has roughly 2,000 clones on record, roughly 60% of them singletons. Roughly 16% of the sample is taken by the ten largest.

The research as a whole found: In both patients and mice, only a limited portion of the TCR repertoire detected in tissues was captured by blood and spleen T cells. Only a few T cell clones appeared in more than one patient, yet motif-based clustering showed tissue-specific repertoire signatures that were shared between patients. Which tissue TCRs were alloreactive or antigen-specific was not determined in the study, and some clones might have been persisting host cells. The patient cohort was small and clinically heterogeneous, and sampling depth was acknowledged as a limitation. Within patients, how anatomically similar tissues were was a major factor shaping TCR repertoire composition, regardless of disease or transplant status.

The trim is 4 bases for V and 6 bases for J, with a gap of 23 bases between the germline ends. Spanning cysteine to phenylalanine, the CDR3 consists of 17 amino acids. Kept here is only the CDR3 DNA, which spans 51 bases and is read in frame from base 1. The germline V gene encodes CDR1 MGHRA and CDR2 YSYEKL. The sample holds a few counts of this clone. No antigen is known for it. One base away there is no much larger clone; base qualities are not given. This TCR came from a male patient over 55 with steroid-refractory graft-versus-host disease after an allogeneic stem cell transplant. After a transplant, some of the T cells may come from the graft donor. The source was ileal tissue, collected at autopsy. Here the chain combines TRBV4-1 and TRBJ2-3; TRBD1 is perhaps the D gene, given 6 matching bases. The CDR3 reads CASSPSGQLDPRDTQYF. The DNA sequence follows: TGCGCCAGCAGCCCCTCAGGACAGCTGGATCCTAGGGATACGCAGTATTTT.